These 19 T cell receptor beta chains were all obtained from the same sample, sequenced in a study of cytomegalovirus exposure and HLA in healthy donors. Some clones are missing from TCRdb's copy, which holds only in-frame ones; the method was immunoSEQ multiplex PCR. This sample yields roughly 68,000 clones, of which roughly 90% are seen a single time; over 1.5% belongs to the top ten. Sequencing used PBMCs. Receptors originate from a woman younger than 30 in good health and CMV-seronegative.

The J gene is TRBJ2-5, the V gene TRBV4-2, with 8 bases fitting TRBD2. CDR3 length equals 17 residues. After removal of 0 bases from V and 5 bases from J, the junction contained 11 bases not matched to a gene. Germline CDR1 and CDR2: LGHNA and YNFKEQ. Here the CDR3 reads CASSQDSGPGGDETQYF. For the CDR3, the DNA is TGTGCCAGCAGCCAAGATTCTGGTCCGGGGGGGGATGAGACCCAGTACTTC.

This rearrangement joins TRBV4-1 to TRBJ2-1, with D maybe TRBD2 (7 bases). V lost 7 bases to trimming and J lost 4 bases, with 23 bases between them. The CDR3 is made up of 17 amino acids. Germline V lookup: CDR1 MGHRA, CDR2 YSYEKL. CDR3 bases: TGCGCCAGCAAAAAGGGAGGGGGGCGATTAACTTACAATGAGCAGTTCTTC. Encoded protein: CASKKGGGRLTYNEQFF.

The chain has TRBV28 and TRBJ2-6; D is perhaps TRBD2 (6 bases). CDR1 is MDHEN and CDR2 is SYDVKM in the germline V gene. V was cut by 6 bases and J by 0 bases, with 15 bases left in between. CDR3 length equals 17 residues. For the CDR3, the DNA is TGTGCCAGCAGCTTGGGACTGATAAACTCTGGGGCCAACGTCCTGACTTTC. This codes for CASSLGLINSGANVLTF.

The chain uses TRBV10-3 and TRBJ1-5; D is undetermined. V lost 0 bases to trimming and J lost 3 bases, with 6 bases between them. This CDR3 comprises 14 residues. Germline V gene data show CDR1 as ENHRY and CDR2 as SYGVKD. The CDR3 region is CAISESTVNQPQHF. DNA for the CDR3: TGTGCCATCAGTGAGTCAACGGTCAATCAGCCCCAGCATTTT.

As DNA, the CDR3 is TGTGCCAGCAGCTTGGCGGGGGGAAGCAATCAGCCCCAGCATTTT. The encoded protein is CASSLAGGSNQPQHF. The genes are TRBV5-6 and TRBJ1-5; a possible D gene is TRBD1 (5 bases). The CDR3 consists of 15 residues. Germline V gene sequence: CDR1 SGHDT, CDR2 YYEEEE. Trimming removed 0 bases from V and 1 base from J, with 8 bases in between.

The genes are TRBV5-4 and TRBJ2-5; TRBD2 is a possible D gene (5 bases). Germline loops: CDR1 SGHNT, CDR2 YYREEE (reference sequence). CDR3 length equals 14 residues. V was clipped by 3 bases and J by 2 bases, with 11 bases between them. CDR3 in amino acids: CASSSGITQETQYF. The CDR3 bases are TGTGCCAGCAGCTCGGGGATTACGCAAGAGACCCAGTACTTC.

V and J are TRBV5-5 and TRBJ2-3, with TRBD2 as a possible D gene (6 bases). This CDR3 is built from 15 residues. Germline V gene lookup returns CDR1 SGHKS and CDR2 YYEKEE (reference sequence). V was pared by 4 bases and J by 4 bases, with 16 bases between. The CDR3 bases are TGTGCCAGCAGCCGGACTACCTCCCTCGCAGATACGCAGTATTTT. Amino acid sequence: CASSRTTSLADTQYF.

V gene TRBV6-5 combines with J gene TRBJ2-7, with TRBD1 matching 11 bases. V trimming: 5 bases; J trimming: 3 bases; junction bases outside the gene matches: 6. Germline assignment: CDR1 MNHEY and CDR2 SVGAGI. This CDR3 contains 15 residues. The CDR3 loop is CASSPPGTGGYEQYF. CDR3 nucleotide sequence: TGTGCCAGCAGTCCCCCCGGGACAGGGGGCTACGAGCAGTACTTC.

The chain employs TRBV7-9 and TRBJ2-7; perhaps TRBD2 as D (6 bases). The CDR3 is 13 amino acids. Germline CDR1 SEHNR, CDR2 FQNEAQ (reference sequence). Trimming stripped 0 bases from V and 7 bases from J, with 10 bases between. DNA for the CDR3: TGTGCCAGCAGCTTAGCGGGAGGAGGAGAGCAGTACTTC. This translates into CASSLAGGGEQYF.

The CDR3 DNA sequence: TGTGCCAGCAGCACCGGGACAGTTATCGAGCAGTACTTC. Residues: CASSTGTVIEQYF. The chain employs TRBV7-8 and TRBJ2-7; TRBD1 matches 7 bases. V lost 5 bases and J lost 6; bases outside the gene matches: 7. Per germline, CDR1 SGHVS and CDR2 FQNEAQ. The CDR3 is made up of 13 amino acids.

The chain uses TRBV2 and TRBJ2-7; TRBD1 matches 10 bases. Germline-derived CDR1 and CDR2 are SNHLY and FYNNEI. J was trimmed by 1 base and V by 3 bases; bases with no gene match: 6. The length of the CDR3 is 16 residues. CDR3 DNA: TGTGCCAGCAGTGACCCGGGACAGGGGCTTTCCTACGAGCAGTACTTC. Amino acid sequence: CASSDPGQGLSYEQYF. Using reference TRBV2 and TRBJ2-7 for the parts outside the CDR3, the full variable domain is EPEVTQTPSHQVTQMGQEVILRCVPISNHLYFYWYRQILGQKVEFLVSFYNNEISEKSEIFDDQFSVERPDGSNFTLKIRSTKLEDSAMYFCASSDPGQGLSYEQYFGPGTRLTVT.

The rearrangement uses TRBV4-2 and TRBJ2-3, with 9 positions matching TRBD2. Trimming cost V 1 base and J 5 bases; bases outside gene matches: 7. Germline values: CDR1 LGHNA, CDR2 YNFKEQ. This CDR3 is 16 amino acids long. This CDR3 reads CASSQVSAGGGDTQYF. The CDR3 coding sequence is TGTGCCAGCAGCCAAGTTTCAGCGGGAGGTGGAGATACGCAGTATTTT.

The J gene is TRBJ2-3, the V gene TRBV14, with TRBD2 matching 11 bases. Germline values: CDR1 SGHDN, CDR2 FVKESK. The J segment lost 5 bases and the V segment lost 0 bases, leaving 13 bases of the junction unmatched. This CDR3 has 19 amino acids. The CDR3 reads CASSQEIPGLAGQGDTQYF. For the CDR3, the DNA is TGTGCCAGCAGCCAAGAAATCCCCGGACTAGCGGGCCAAGGAGATACGCAGTATTTT. Combining the CDR3 with reference TRBV14 and TRBJ2-3 gives the whole variable domain EAGVTQFPSHSVIEKGQTVTLRCDPISGHDNLYWYRRVMGKEIKFLLHFVKESKQDESGMPNNRFLAERTGGTYSTLKVQPAELEDSGVYFCASSQEIPGLAGQGDTQYFGPGTRLTVL.

The V and J genes are TRBV5-3 and TRBJ1-2; D unclear. TRBV5-3 belongs to the ORF category, with a function that is uncertain. The CDR3 is made up of 16 amino acids. Trimming pared 1 base from V and 2 bases from J, leaving 15 bases between. CDR3 DNA: TGTGCCAGAAGCTTGTATTCTAGAGATACCAACTATGGCTACACCTTC. It specifies CARSLYSRDTNYGYTF.

The chain links TRBV18 to TRBJ2-7, with a possible D match to TRBD1 (5 bases). Germline V gene data show CDR1 as KGHSH and CDR2 as LQKENI. This CDR3 is 13 amino acids long. V lost 3 bases to trimming and J lost 2 bases, with 8 bases between them. CDR3 loop: CASSPRRAYEQYF. In DNA form, the CDR3 reads TGTGCCAGCTCACCTCGCAGGGCCTACGAGCAGTACTTC.

Points on this clone: Its ends do not fully match the called genes, so a read error is possible. The V and J genes are TRBV15 and TRBJ2-3, with 8 bases identical to TRBD2. The CDR3 extends over 15 amino acids. The germline CDR1 and CDR2 sequences are LNHNV and YYDKDF (reference sequence). The CDR3: CASSPAREGTDTQYF. DNA for the CDR3: TGTGCCAGCAGCCCTGCGCGGGAGGGCACAGATACGCAGTATTTT.

The chain joins TRBV2 to TRBJ1-1, with 8 positions matching TRBD1. Germline lookup yields CDR1 SNHLY and CDR2 FYNNEI. With V trimmed by 7 bases and J by 5 bases, 9 bases remained unmatched. The CDR3 sequence is 14 residues long. The CDR3 DNA sequence: TGTGCCAGCAATCCGGACAGGGTTGGGACTGAAGCTTTCTTT. Translating it yields CASNPDRVGTEAFF.

This chain joins TRBV18 and TRBJ2-7; TRBD2 aligns across 8 bases. Germline assignment: CDR1 KGHSH and CDR2 LQKENI. The CDR3 is 14 residues long. With V trimmed by 3 bases and J by 2 bases, 3 bases remained unmatched. CDR3 loop: CASSPTSGAYEQYF. In DNA form, the CDR3 reads TGTGCCAGCTCACCTACTAGCGGAGCCTACGAGCAGTACTTC.

The chain is built from TRBV30 and TRBJ2-7, with a weak D call TRBD1 (6 bases). Germline CDR1 reads GTSNPN; CDR2 reads SVGIG (reference sequence). This CDR3 region has 13 residues. Between the trimmed V and J ends, which lost 0 bases and 4 bases, there was a span of 10 bases. CDR3 residues: CAWSVQGPYEQYF. The CDR3, as DNA: TGTGCCTGGAGTGTACAGGGACCGTACGAGCAGTACTTC.